This is a list of T cell receptor beta chains from one sample in a study of neoadjuvant anti-PD-1 for oral cavity cancer. Sequenced by immunoSEQ multiplex PCR; TCRdb stores in-frame clones only, minus some. The sample yields about 32,000 clones, more than 65% seen once. The sequences come from PBMCs, collected after nivolumab (anti-PD-1) treatment. These TCRs come from a person aged 35-79 years with oral cavity squamous cell carcinoma. The CDR3 runs from the conserved cysteine through the conserved F or W. A D gene is named only where the DNA matches it firmly. Not every row has a clone size; where given, it reads once, few, many or a size class.

length	V	size	J	D	CDR3	DNA
14	TRBV7-2	NA	TRBJ1-2	TRBD1	CASSVTGGAYGYTF	TGTGCCAGCAGCGTAACAGGGGGTGCCTATGGCTACACCTTC
14	TRBV4-1	NA	TRBJ1-5	NA	CASSQDSRDQPQHF	TGCGCCAGCAGCCAAGATAGCAGGGATCAGCCCCAGCATTTT
14	TRBV7-3	NA	TRBJ2-3	NA	CASSQSGGTDTQYF	TGTGCCAGCAGCCAGTCTGGCGGCACAGATACGCAGTATTTT
14	TRBV4-1	NA	TRBJ2-2	NA	CASTRQDNTGELFF	TGCGCCAGCACTAGACAGGACAACACCGGGGAGCTGTTTTTT
17	TRBV5-1	NA	TRBJ2-3	TRBD2	CASSTGLAGWQVDTQYF	TGCGCCAGCAGCACGGGACTAGCGGGTTGGCAGGTAGATACGCAGTATTTT
14	TRBV6-1	NA	TRBJ1-6	NA	CASSDGQINSPLHF	TGTGCCAGCAGTGATGGACAGATTAATTCACCCCTCCACTTT
15	TRBV6-1	NA	TRBJ2-3	TRBD2	CASSELAGATDTQYF	TGTGCCAGCAGCGAACTAGCGGGGGCCACAGATACGCAGTATTTT
13	TRBV6-5	NA	TRBJ1-1	NA	CASSRDGNTEAFF	TGTGCCAGCAGCCGGGACGGGAACACTGAAGCTTTCTTT
13	TRBV29-1	NA	TRBJ1-3	NA	CSVGGGEGNTIYF	TGCAGCGTTGGGGGAGGGGAAGGAAACACCATATATTTT
13	TRBV29-1	NA	TRBJ1-1	NA	CSVGKTENTEAFF	TGCAGCGTCGGGAAGACAGAAAACACTGAAGCTTTCTTT
14	TRBV6-1	NA	TRBJ1-2	NA	CASKVGAASYGYTF	TGTGCCAGCAAGGTAGGGGCGGCAAGCTATGGCTACACCTTC
14	TRBV7-2	NA	TRBJ1-1	NA	CASSLAGGGAEAFF	TGTGCCAGCAGCTTAGCGGGTGGGGGCGCTGAAGCTTTCTTT
15	TRBV5-1	NA	TRBJ2-3	NA	CASSGQRIGGDTQYF	TGCGCCAGCAGCGGCCAGCGTATAGGGGGAGATACGCAGTATTTT
15	TRBV5-1	NA	TRBJ1-4	NA	CASSLVSAGSEKLFF	TGCGCCAGCAGCTTGGTTTCGGCAGGAAGTGAAAAACTGTTTTTT
14	TRBV6-1	NA	TRBJ1-5	TRBD1	CASSDGQGPQPQHF	TGTGCCAGCAGTGACGGACAGGGGCCCCAGCCCCAGCATTTT
13	TRBV9	NA	TRBJ2-1	NA	CASSARTYNEQFF	TGTGCCAGCAGTGCCCGAACCTACAATGAGCAGTTCTTC
12	TRBV19	once	TRBJ1-2	NA	CASSISGNGYTF	TGTGCCAGTAGTATATCGGGGAATGGCTACACCTTC
13	TRBV18	NA	TRBJ1-2	NA	CASRGPPAYGYTF	TGTGCCAGCAGGGGACCGCCGGCCTATGGCTACACCTTC
14	TRBV9	few	TRBJ1-6	NA	CASSLRQSNSPLHF	TGTGCCAGCAGCCTTCGGCAGAGTAATTCACCCCTCCACTTT
17	TRBV5-1	few	TRBJ2-1	NA	CASSLGTVFGFRNEQFF	TGCGCCAGCAGCTTGGGGACAGTTTTCGGATTCAGAAATGAGCAGTTCTTC
15	TRBV19	NA	TRBJ1-6	NA	CASSIAVRAATPLHF	TGTGCCAGTAGTATAGCGGTTAGGGCGGCGACACCCCTCCACTTT
14	TRBV28	NA	TRBJ2-7	TRBD1	CASRRQGDSYEQYF	TGTGCCAGCCGAAGACAGGGGGACTCCTACGAGCAGTACTTC
19	TRBV10-3	once	TRBJ2-6	NA	CAISEKGGHLLAGANVLTF	TGTGCCATCAGTGAGAAGGGGGGTCATCTTCTTGCTGGGGCCAACGTCCTGACTTTC
15	TRBV11-2	NA	TRBJ1-3	TRBD1	CASSLRGHSGNTIYF	TGTGCCAGCAGCTTGAGGGGGCACTCTGGAAACACCATATATTTT
15	TRBV7-8	medium-sized	TRBJ2-3	TRBD1	CASSLGTGGSDTQYF	TGTGCCAGCAGCTTAGGGACAGGGGGCAGCGATACGCAGTATTTT
20	TRBV4-3	NA	TRBJ1-1	NA	CASSQDSLGAANVMNTEAFF	TGCGCCAGCAGCCAAGATTCGTTAGGGGCAGCGAACGTTATGAACACTGAAGCTTTCTTT
13	TRBV27	NA	TRBJ1-1	NA	CASSLFSAREAFF	TGTGCCAGCAGTTTATTCTCCGCCCGAGAAGCTTTCTTT
13	TRBV14	NA	TRBJ1-2	NA	CASSQRQYPGYTF	TGTGCCAGCAGCCAGAGACAGTATCCTGGCTACACCTTC
16	TRBV7-9	few	TRBJ1-5	NA	CASSLRVGLEEQPQHF	TGTGCCAGCAGCTTACGGGTAGGCCTCGAGGAACAGCCCCAGCATTTT
15	TRBV9	NA	TRBJ1-1	NA	CASSVAPNMNTEAFF	TGTGCCAGCAGCGTAGCTCCGAACATGAACACTGAAGCTTTCTTT
17	TRBV28	NA	TRBJ2-7	NA	CASSTVPGVDSSYEQYF	TGTGCCAGCAGTACGGTTCCAGGCGTTGACAGCTCCTACGAGCAGTACTTC
15	TRBV15	NA	TRBJ2-1	NA	CATSTTGGSYNEQFF	TGTGCCACCAGCACCACCGGAGGATCCTACAATGAGCAGTTCTTC
18	TRBV5-6	once	TRBJ2-3	TRBD1	CASSLGAGQGAGTDTQYF	TGTGCCAGCAGCTTAGGAGCGGGACAGGGGGCTGGCACAGATACGCAGTATTTT
17	TRBV4-3	NA	TRBJ1-3	NA	CASSQEGVEGSGNTIYF	TGCGCCAGCAGCCAAGAAGGGGTGGAAGGCTCTGGAAACACCATATATTTT
15	TRBV7-2	few	TRBJ2-3	TRBD2	CASSLVFSGGDTQYF	TGTGCCAGCAGCTTAGTCTTTAGCGGGGGGGATACGCAGTATTTT
14	TRBV18	few	TRBJ1-6	NA	CASSPARTGSPLHF	TGTGCCAGCTCACCAGCCAGAACTGGTTCACCCCTCCACTTT
15	TRBV7-2	NA	TRBJ1-5	TRBD1	CASKLYRDSKQPQHF	TGTGCCAGCAAATTATACCGGGACAGTAAACAGCCCCAGCATTTT
16	TRBV9	NA	TRBJ2-5	TRBD2	CASSVGAGGHRETQYF	TGTGCCAGCAGCGTAGGTGCGGGGGGGCATCGGGAGACCCAGTACTTC
16	TRBV4-2	NA	TRBJ1-1	TRBD1	CASSLRQGGMNTEAFF	TGTGCCAGCAGCCTCCGACAGGGAGGCATGAACACTGAAGCTTTCTTT
16	TRBV7-6	NA	TRBJ1-3	NA	CASSLGGASSGNTIYF	TGTGCCAGCAGCTTAGGGGGGGCTAGCTCTGGAAACACCATATATTTT
15	TRBV6-1	NA	TRBJ2-7	TRBD2	CASSLSGGITYEQYF	TGTGCCAGCAGTCTGAGCGGGGGGATTACCTACGAGCAGTACTTC